The clone carrying this TCR beta chain occurred a few times. Its matching antigen is unknown. These data originate in a study of cytomegalovirus exposure and HLA in healthy donors. The germline V gene encodes CDR1 WSHSY and CDR2 SAAADI. CDR3 length: 16 amino acids. V dropped 3 bases and J dropped 3 bases, with 15 bases sitting between them. The study, taken as a whole, reports: Association of a missense DCLRE1C variant with TCR beta V- and J-gene trimming was reported in a later analysis.

This PCR relied on a set of 60 Vbeta primers and 13 Jbeta primers. Sequencing used immunoSEQ multiplex PCR; TCRdb keeps in-frame clones, though not all of them. The sample gives 110,000 to 150,000 clones, approximately 80% of which show up once; approximately 5% is in the top ten. Source material: PBMCs. The source of this sequence is a woman aged 50 to 60 in good health and CMV-seronegative. This rearrangement joins TRBV10-2 to TRBJ1-5, with D possibly matching TRBD1 (5 bases). As DNA, the CDR3 is TGCGCCAGCAGTGATGGGGCAGGGAGGGACAATCAGCCCCAGCATTTT. Its translation: CASSDGAGRDNQPQHF.